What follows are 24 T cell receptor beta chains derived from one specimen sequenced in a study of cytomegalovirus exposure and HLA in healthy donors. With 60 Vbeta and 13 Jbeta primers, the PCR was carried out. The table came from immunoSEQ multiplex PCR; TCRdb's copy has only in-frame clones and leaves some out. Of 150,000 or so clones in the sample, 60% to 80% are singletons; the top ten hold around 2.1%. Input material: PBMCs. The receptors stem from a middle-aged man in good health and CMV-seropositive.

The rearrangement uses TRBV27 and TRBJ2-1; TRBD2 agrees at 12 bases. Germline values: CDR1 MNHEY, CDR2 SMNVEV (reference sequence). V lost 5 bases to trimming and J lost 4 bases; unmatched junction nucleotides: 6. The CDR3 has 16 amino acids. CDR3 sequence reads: CASSILAGGQYNEQFF. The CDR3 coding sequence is TGTGCCAGCAGTATACTAGCGGGGGGCCAATACAATGAGCAGTTCTTC.

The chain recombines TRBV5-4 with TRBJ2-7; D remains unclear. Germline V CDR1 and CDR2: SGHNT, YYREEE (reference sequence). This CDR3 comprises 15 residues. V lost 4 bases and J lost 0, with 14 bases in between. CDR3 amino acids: CASSPRGSSSYEQYF. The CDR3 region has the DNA TGTGCCAGCAGCCCGCGCGGAAGTAGCTCCTACGAGCAGTACTTC.

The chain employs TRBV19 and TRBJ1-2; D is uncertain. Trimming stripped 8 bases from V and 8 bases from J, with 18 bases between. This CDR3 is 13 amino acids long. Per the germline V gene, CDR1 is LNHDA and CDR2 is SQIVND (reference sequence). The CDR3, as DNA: TGTGCCAGTCAAACCGGGCGCGAGGGCGGCTACACCTTC. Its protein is CASQTGREGGYTF.

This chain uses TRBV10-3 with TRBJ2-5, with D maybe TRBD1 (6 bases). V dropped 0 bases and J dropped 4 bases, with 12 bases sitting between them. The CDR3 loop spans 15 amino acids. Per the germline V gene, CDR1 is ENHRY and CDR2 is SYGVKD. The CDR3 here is CAISESPRGSETQYF. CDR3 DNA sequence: TGTGCCATCAGTGAGTCGCCCAGGGGATCAGAGACCCAGTACTTC.

CDR3 nucleotides: TGCGCCAGCAGCAAAGGGACAGGGCCTTACAATGAGCAGTTCTTC. Amino acid sequence: CASSKGTGPYNEQFF. The chain couples TRBV5-1 to TRBJ2-1; 9 bases align to TRBD1. There are 15 residues in the CDR3. V lost 4 bases, J lost 4 bases, and 6 bases stayed unmatched. CDR1 is SGHRS, CDR2 YFSETQ, per germline.

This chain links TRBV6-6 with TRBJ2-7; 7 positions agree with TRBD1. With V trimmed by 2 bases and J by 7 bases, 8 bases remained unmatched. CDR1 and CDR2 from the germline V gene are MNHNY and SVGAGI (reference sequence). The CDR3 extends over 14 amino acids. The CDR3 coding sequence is TGTGCCAGCAGTTACGCCGACAGGGTTGGGGAGCAGTACTTC. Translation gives CASSYADRVGEQYF.

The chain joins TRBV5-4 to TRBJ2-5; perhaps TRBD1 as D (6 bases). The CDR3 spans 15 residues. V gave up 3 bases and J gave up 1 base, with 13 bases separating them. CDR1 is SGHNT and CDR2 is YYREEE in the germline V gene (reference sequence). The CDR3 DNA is TGTGCCAGCAGCTGGAGGACAGAACTCCAAGAGACCCAGTACTTC. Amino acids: CASSWRTELQETQYF. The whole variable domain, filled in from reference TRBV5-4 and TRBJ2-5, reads ETGVTQSPTHLIKTRGQQVTLRCSSQSGHNTVSWYQQALGQGPQFIFQYYREEENGRGNFPPRFSGLQFPNYSSELNVNALELDDSALYLCASSWRTELQETQYFGPGTRLLVL.

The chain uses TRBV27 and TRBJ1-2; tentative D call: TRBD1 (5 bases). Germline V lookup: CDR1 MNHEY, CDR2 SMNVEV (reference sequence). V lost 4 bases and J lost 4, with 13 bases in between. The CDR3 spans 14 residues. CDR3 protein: CASSSAQEFYGYTF. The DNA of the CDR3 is TGTGCCAGCAGTTCCGCACAGGAGTTCTATGGCTACACCTTC.

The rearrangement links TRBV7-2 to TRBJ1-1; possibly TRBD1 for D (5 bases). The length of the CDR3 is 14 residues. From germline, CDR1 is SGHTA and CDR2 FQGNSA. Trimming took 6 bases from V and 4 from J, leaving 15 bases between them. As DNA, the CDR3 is TGTGCCAGCAGGGGGGGTGGCCCGAGCACTGAAGCTTTCTTT. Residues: CASRGGGPSTEAFF. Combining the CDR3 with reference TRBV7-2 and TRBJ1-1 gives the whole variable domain GAGVSQSPSNKVTEKGKDVELRCDPISGHTALYWYRQSLGQGLEFLIYFQGNSAPDKSGLPSDRFSAERTGGSVSTLTIQRTQQEDSAVYLCASRGGGPSTEAFFGQGTRLTVV.

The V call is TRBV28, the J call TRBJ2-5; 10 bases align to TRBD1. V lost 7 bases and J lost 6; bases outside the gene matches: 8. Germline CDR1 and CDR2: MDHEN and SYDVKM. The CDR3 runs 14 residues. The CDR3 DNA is TGTGCCAGCAAAGCCGGGACAGGGGTGCAGACCCAGTACTTC. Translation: CASKAGTGVQTQYF.

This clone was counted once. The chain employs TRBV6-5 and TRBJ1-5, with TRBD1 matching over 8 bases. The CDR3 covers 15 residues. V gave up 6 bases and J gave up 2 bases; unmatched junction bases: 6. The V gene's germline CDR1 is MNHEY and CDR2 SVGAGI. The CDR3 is CASSWDRRGNQPQHF. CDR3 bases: TGTGCCAGCAGCTGGGACAGGCGAGGCAATCAGCCCCAGCATTTT.

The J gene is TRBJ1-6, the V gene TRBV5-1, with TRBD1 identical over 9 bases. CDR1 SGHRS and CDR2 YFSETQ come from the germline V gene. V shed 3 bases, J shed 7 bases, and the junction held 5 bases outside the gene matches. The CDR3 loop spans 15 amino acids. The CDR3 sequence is CASSSMGQGNSPLHF. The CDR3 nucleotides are TGCGCCAGCAGCTCAATGGGACAGGGAAATTCACCCCTCCACTTT.

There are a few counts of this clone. Written as DNA, the CDR3 is TGTGCCAGTAGTATTAGTCGACAGGGAATCGCAGATACGCAGTATTTT. Translation gives CASSISRQGIADTQYF. V gene TRBV19 combines with J gene TRBJ2-3, with 7 bases aligning to TRBD1. V was pared by 3 bases and J by 4 bases, with 10 bases of the junction left unmatched. CDR3 length equals 16 residues. Germline CDR1 LNHDA, CDR2 SQIVND (reference sequence).

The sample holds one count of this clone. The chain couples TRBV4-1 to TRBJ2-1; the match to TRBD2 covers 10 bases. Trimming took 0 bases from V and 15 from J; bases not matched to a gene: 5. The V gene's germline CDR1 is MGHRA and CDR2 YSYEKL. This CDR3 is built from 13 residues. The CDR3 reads CASSQEKRGGGFF. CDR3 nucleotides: TGCGCCAGCAGCCAAGAAAAGCGGGGGGGCGGGTTCTTC.

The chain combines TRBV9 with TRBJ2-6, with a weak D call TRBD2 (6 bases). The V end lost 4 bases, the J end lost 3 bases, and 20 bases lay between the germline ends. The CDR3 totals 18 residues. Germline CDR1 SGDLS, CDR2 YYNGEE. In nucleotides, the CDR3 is TGTGCCAGCAGCCCAGTAGGGGAGGTAACGGGTGGGGCCAACGTCCTGACTTTC. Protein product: CASSPVGEVTGGANVLTF.

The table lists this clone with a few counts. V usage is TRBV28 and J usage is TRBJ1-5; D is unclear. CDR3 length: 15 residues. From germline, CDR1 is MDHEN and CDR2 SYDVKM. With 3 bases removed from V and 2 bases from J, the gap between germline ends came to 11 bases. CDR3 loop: CASSFWRGGNQPQHF. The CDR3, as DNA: TGTGCCAGCAGTTTTTGGCGGGGAGGCAATCAGCCCCAGCATTTT.

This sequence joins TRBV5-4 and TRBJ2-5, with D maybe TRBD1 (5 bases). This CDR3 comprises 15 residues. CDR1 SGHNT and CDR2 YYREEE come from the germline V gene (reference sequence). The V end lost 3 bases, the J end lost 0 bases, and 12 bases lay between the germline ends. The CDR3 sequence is CASSSIQGYQETQYF. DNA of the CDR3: TGTGCCAGCAGCTCGATCCAGGGATACCAAGAGACCCAGTACTTC.

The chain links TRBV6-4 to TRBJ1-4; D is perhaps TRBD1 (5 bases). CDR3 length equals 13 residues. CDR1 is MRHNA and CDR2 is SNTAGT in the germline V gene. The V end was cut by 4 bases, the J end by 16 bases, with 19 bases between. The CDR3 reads CASSVGHHLGGFF. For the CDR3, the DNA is TGTGCCAGCAGTGTCGGACACCACCTAGGCGGGTTTTTT.

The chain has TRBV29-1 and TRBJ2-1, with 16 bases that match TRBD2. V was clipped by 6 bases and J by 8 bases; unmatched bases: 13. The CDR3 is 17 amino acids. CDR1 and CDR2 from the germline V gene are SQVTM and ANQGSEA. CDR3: CSVPEGTSGGESDEQFF. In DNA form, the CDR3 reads TGCAGCGTCCCCGAGGGGACTAGCGGGGGGGAGTCGGATGAGCAGTTCTTC.

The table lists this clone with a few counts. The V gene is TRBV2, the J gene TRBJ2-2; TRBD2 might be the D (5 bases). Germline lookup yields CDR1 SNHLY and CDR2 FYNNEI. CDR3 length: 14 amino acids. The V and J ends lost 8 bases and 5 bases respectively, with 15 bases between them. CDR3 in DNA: TGTGCCAGCGCGGCGGGTCCTAGGACCGGGGAGCTGTTTTTT. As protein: CASAAGPRTGELFF.

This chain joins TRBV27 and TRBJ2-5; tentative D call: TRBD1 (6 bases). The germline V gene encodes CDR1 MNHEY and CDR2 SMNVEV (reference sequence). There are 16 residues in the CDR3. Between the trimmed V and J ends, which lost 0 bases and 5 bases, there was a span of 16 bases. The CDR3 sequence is CASSLSPLGGAETQYF. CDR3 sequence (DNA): TGTGCCAGCAGTTTATCCCCACTAGGGGGTGCCGAGACCCAGTACTTC.

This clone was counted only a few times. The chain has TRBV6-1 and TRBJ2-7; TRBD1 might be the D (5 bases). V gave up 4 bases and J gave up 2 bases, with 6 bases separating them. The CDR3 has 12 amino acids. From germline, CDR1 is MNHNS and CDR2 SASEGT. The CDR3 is CASSGGAYEQYF. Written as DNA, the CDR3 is TGTGCCAGCAGTGGGGGCGCCTACGAGCAGTACTTC.

The CDR3 loop reads CASSGQGTYEQYF. The DNA for the CDR3 is TGTGCCAGCAGTGGTCAGGGCACCTACGAGCAGTACTTC. The chain is built from TRBV2 and TRBJ2-7; weak D call: TRBD1 (5 bases). This CDR3 contains 13 residues. Germline values: CDR1 SNHLY, CDR2 FYNNEI. The V end was cut by 4 bases, the J end by 2 bases, with 9 bases between.

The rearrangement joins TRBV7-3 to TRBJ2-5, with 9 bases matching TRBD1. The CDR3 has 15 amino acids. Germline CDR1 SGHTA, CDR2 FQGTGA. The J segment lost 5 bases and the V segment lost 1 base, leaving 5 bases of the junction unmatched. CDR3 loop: CASSLNTDRGETQYF. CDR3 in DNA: TGTGCCAGCAGCTTAAATACCGACAGGGGGGAGACCCAGTACTTC.